These T cell receptor beta chains were read from a single sample in a study of glioma-infiltrating T cells after dendritic cell vaccination. The data were produced by immunoSEQ multiplex PCR, yet TCRdb's version contains in-frame clones alone and is incomplete. Of roughly 60,000 clones in the sample, around nine tenths were seen once. The sequencing here drew on blood, taken after dendritic cell vaccination. These receptors originate from a human donor with glioblastoma. The CDR3 runs from the conserved cysteine through the conserved F or W. Each record gives: V gene, J gene, D gene, clone size, CDR3 DNA, CDR3 protein. The D gene is left open where the match is weak. Clone size, where shown, is once, few, many, or a class for clones that have expanded.

>TRBV9|TRBJ1-3|NA|NA
TGTGCCAGCAGCAGACGGGGTCCTGGAAACACCATATATTTT
CASSRRGPGNTIYF
>TRBV30|TRBJ1-2|NA|once
TGTGCCTGGAGTGTACCGGGTGGCTACACCTTC
CAWSVPGGYTF
>TRBV18|TRBJ1-2|NA|NA
TGTGCCAGCTCAGGGCGAGATTATGGCTACACCTTC
CASSGRDYGYTF
>TRBV27|TRBJ2-7|NA|NA
TGTGCCAGCAGTGACCACGGAGGGTTCGAGCAGTACTTC
CASSDHGGFEQYF
>TRBV11-2|TRBJ2-7|NA|NA
TGTGCCAGCAGCAATAACCAGGGACTCCGCGAGCAGTACTTC
CASSNNQGLREQYF
>TRBV7-9|TRBJ2-2|TRBD2|NA
TGTGCCAGCAGCTTTAGCGGGAGGATGACCGGGGAGCTGTTTTTT
CASSFSGRMTGELFF
>TRBV19|TRBJ2-7|TRBD1|NA
TGTGCCAGTAGACCACGGACAGGGGCCTACGAGCAGTACTTC
CASRPRTGAYEQYF
>TRBV27|TRBJ2-5|NA|NA
TGTGCCAGCAGTTTCTCGTCCTCAGGGGAGACCCAGTACTTC
CASSFSSSGETQYF
>TRBV18|TRBJ2-5|NA|NA
TGTGCCACCTCGGGACAAATCCAAGAGACCCAGTACTTC
CATSGQIQETQYF
>TRBV6-5|TRBJ1-2|TRBD1|NA
TGTGCCAGCAGTTACACGACAGGGAACTATGGCTACACCTTC
CASSYTTGNYGYTF
>TRBV4-3|TRBJ2-7|NA|NA
TGCGCCAGCAGCCTCAGGACTACCTACGAGCAGTACTTC
CASSLRTTYEQYF
>TRBV27|TRBJ2-5|NA|NA
TGTGCCAGCGGACAAAACGGACAGAAAAAAGAGACCCAGTACTTC
CASGQNGQKKETQYF
>TRBV4-3|TRBJ2-3|TRBD2|NA
TGCGCCAGCAGCCAAGATTGGGCAGCGGGGGTTCCAGTAGATACGCAGTATTTT
CASSQDWAAGVPVDTQYF
>TRBV5-8|TRBJ1-1|TRBD1|NA
TGTGCCAGCAGCCGACAGGGTGTTCGGGACACTGAAGCTTTCTTT
CASSRQGVRDTEAFF
>TRBV7-2|TRBJ1-1|NA|NA
TGTGCCAGCAGCTTACGCAGCCAGGTGATGAACACTGAAGCTTTCTTT
CASSLRSQVMNTEAFF
>TRBV28|TRBJ1-4|TRBD1|NA
TGTGCCAGCAGCCAGGACAGGGCCGAAAAACTGTTTTTT
CASSQDRAEKLFF
>TRBV9|TRBJ1-4|NA|NA
TGTGCCAGCAGTTCCCTAACCGGGTCTAGGGAGGAGGAGCATGAAAAACTGTTTTTT
CASSSLTGSREEEHEKLFF
>TRBV5-1|TRBJ2-5|NA|NA
TGCGCCAGCAGCCCCGGGACTTTTCAAGAGACCCAGTACTTC
CASSPGTFQETQYF
>TRBV19|TRBJ1-2|NA|NA
TGTGCCAGCCGCAGGGATTTAAACTATGGCTACACCTTC
CASRRDLNYGYTF
>TRBV12-5|TRBJ2-3|TRBD2|NA
TGTGCAGGGACTAGCGGGATGCGTAGCACAGATACGCAGTATTTT
CAGTSGMRSTDTQYF
>TRBV4-3|TRBJ1-2|NA|NA
TGCGCCAGCAGCCAAGTCAACAGGGAGTATGGCTACACCTTC
CASSQVNREYGYTF
>TRBV6-5|TRBJ2-5|NA|NA
TGTGCCAGCAGGGAGTCGACAGGTCAAGCCCAGTACTTC
CASRESTGQAQYF
>TRBV30|TRBJ2-7|TRBD1|NA
TGTGCCTGGGACAGGGGAAGTCCCTACGAGCAGTACTTC
CAWDRGSPYEQYF
>TRBV18|TRBJ2-2|NA|NA
TGTGCCAGCTCACCACCCTCTAGAGCCGGGGAGCTGTTTTTT
CASSPPSRAGELFF
>TRBV7-2|TRBJ2-1|TRBD2|NA
TGTGCCAGCAGGCCACGTTTCGGGGGGGGGCATGAGCAGTTCTTC
CASRPRFGGGHEQFF
>TRBV19|TRBJ2-7|TRBD2|NA
TGTGCCAGTAGCCTCGCGGGGGGCTTCTCCTACGAGCAGTACTTC
CASSLAGGFSYEQYF
>TRBV18|TRBJ2-5|NA|NA
TGTGCCAGTTCTAGAGGACATCAAGAGACCCAGTACTTC
CASSRGHQETQYF
>TRBV4-1|TRBJ2-3|TRBD2|NA
TGCGCCAGTAACCACGATAGCGGGAGTACAGATACGCAGTATTTT
CASNHDSGSTDTQYF
>TRBV5-4|TRBJ2-6|TRBD1|NA
TGTGCCAGCAGCCTGATGTACAGGGGGATCTCTGGGGCCAACGTCCTGACTTTC
CASSLMYRGISGANVLTF
>TRBV25-1|TRBJ1-1|NA|NA
TGTGCCAGCGTTGGCAGGGGCACTGAAGCTTTCTTT
CASVGRGTEAFF
>TRBV6-4|TRBJ2-1|TRBD2|NA
TGTGCCAGCAGTGAGACTAGCGGGAGCAATGAGCAGTTCTTC
CASSETSGSNEQFF
>TRBV4-1|TRBJ2-7|TRBD1|NA
TGCGCCAGCAGCCAAGACTCGGAAGGACAGGGGGTGCCCGGAGACTACGAGCAGTACTTC
CASSQDSEGQGVPGDYEQYF
>TRBV5-1|TRBJ2-5|NA|NA
TGCGCCAGCAGCCCGGGCGGCGGGAAATCAGGGGAGACCCAGTACTTC
CASSPGGGKSGETQYF
>TRBV9|TRBJ2-7|TRBD2|NA
TGTGCCAGCAGCGTAGGACTAGCGGGATCCTACGAGCAGTACTTC
CASSVGLAGSYEQYF
>TRBV7-2|TRBJ2-7|NA|NA
TGTGCCAGCAGCCCAAGGGGTTTCTACGAGCAGTACTTC
CASSPRGFYEQYF
>TRBV10-3|TRBJ1-2|NA|once
TGTGCCATCAGTGAAGTGGGAGAAACGACCTTC
CAISEVGETTF
>TRBV5-4|TRBJ1-1|TRBD1|NA
TGTGCCAGCAGGCGACAGGGGGCGGTTTGGAACACTGAAGCTTTCTTT
CASRRQGAVWNTEAFF
>TRBV5-8|TRBJ2-5|NA|NA
TGTGCCAGCAGCTTGGCCGCCGGGATCCAAGAGACCCAGTACTTC
CASSLAAGIQETQYF
>TRBV7-2|TRBJ1-4|TRBD1|NA
TGTGCCAGCAGCACTGACAGGGGGCAAGGTGAAAAACTGTTTTTT
CASSTDRGQGEKLFF
>TRBV9|TRBJ2-1|TRBD1|once
TGTGCCAGCAGCCCAGGGGGACCCTACAATGAGCAGTTCTTC
CASSPGGPYNEQFF
>TRBV6-6|TRBJ2-5|NA|NA
TGTGCCAGCAGTCAGGGGCAATACCAAGAGACCCAGTACTTC
CASSQGQYQETQYF
>TRBV10-1|TRBJ2-1|NA|NA
TGCGCCAGCAGTGAGTCGACAATAGGGACTGGGTTCTTC
CASSESTIGTGFF
>TRBV6-5|TRBJ1-1|TRBD1|NA
TGTGCCAGCAGTTTTACCGGACAGGGAAAAGAAGCTTTCTTT
CASSFTGQGKEAFF